This TCR beta chain was captured in a study of shared clonotypes between healthy human individuals. There are 16 residues in the CDR3. V was shortened by 2 bases and J by 1 base, with 12 bases between the two germline ends. CDR1 SGHRS and CDR2 YFSETQ come from the germline V gene. The assay was immunoSEQ multiplex PCR, and TCRdb's table has in-frame clones only and misses some. The table shows approximately 2,000,000 clones, with 80% to 95% occurring only once. The naive CD8 subset, CD45RO-negative cells positively selected for CCR7, excluded terminally differentiated effector memory CD45RA+ cells. Source material: naive CD8+ T cells from PBMCs. This sequence joins TRBV5-1 and TRBJ2-2, with D possibly matching TRBD1 (5 bases). The receptor was derived from a man aged 18 to 29 in good health. Some clones in this sample may be carry-over from other donors' samples. The CDR3 region has the DNA TGCGCCAGCAGCTTCATAGGGGCCAGGAACACCGGGGAGCTGTTTTTT. Residues: CASSFIGARNTGELFF.